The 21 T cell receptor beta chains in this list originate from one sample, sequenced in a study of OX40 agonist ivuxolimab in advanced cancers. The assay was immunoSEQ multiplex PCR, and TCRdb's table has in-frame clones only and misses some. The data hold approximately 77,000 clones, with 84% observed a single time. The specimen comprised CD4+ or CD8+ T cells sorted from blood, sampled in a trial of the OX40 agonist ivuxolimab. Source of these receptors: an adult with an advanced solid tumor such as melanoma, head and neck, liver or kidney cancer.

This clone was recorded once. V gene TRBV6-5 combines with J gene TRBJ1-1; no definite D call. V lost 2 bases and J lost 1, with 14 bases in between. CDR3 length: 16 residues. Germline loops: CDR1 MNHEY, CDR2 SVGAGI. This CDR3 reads CASSYLPMSRNTEAFF. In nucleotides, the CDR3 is TGTGCCAGCAGTTACCTGCCCATGTCGAGGAACACTGAAGCTTTCTTT.

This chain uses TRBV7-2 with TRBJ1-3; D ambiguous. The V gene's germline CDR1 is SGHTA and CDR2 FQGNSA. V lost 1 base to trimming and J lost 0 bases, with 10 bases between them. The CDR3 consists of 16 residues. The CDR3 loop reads CASSLVATGSGNTIYF. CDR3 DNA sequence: TGTGCCAGCAGCTTAGTGGCCACCGGCTCTGGAAACACCATATATTTT.

CDR3 bases: TGTGCCACTGAGGGACAGGTCGGCGGCTACACCTTC. Residues: CATEGQVGGYTF. The rearrangement links TRBV28 to TRBJ1-2, with 8 bases fitting TRBD1. Germline CDR1 reads MDHEN; CDR2 reads SYDVKM. Trimming took 10 bases from V and 8 from J; bases not matched to a gene: 9. This CDR3 has 12 amino acids.

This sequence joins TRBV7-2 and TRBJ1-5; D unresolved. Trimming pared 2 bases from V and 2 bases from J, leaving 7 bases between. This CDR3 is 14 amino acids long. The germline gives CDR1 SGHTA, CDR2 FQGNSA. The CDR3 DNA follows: TGTGCCAGCAGCTTAAGAATCGGCAATCAGCCCCAGCATTTT. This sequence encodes CASSLRIGNQPQHF.

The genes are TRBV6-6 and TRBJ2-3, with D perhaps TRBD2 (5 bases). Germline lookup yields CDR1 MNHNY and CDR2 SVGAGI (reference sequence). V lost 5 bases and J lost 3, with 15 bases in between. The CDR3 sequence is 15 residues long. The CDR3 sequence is CASSLGVLGTDTQYF. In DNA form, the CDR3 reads TGTGCCAGCAGTCTCGGGGTGCTCGGAACAGATACGCAGTATTTT.

This chain's CDR3 is CSFGQGLGHEQFF. CDR3 bases: TGCAGCTTCGGACAGGGTTTAGGGCATGAGCAGTTCTTC. This chain joins TRBV29-1 and TRBJ2-1; 8 bases are a match to TRBD1. Germline lookup yields CDR1 SQVTM and CDR2 ANQGSEA. The CDR3 spans 13 residues. Unmatched junction bases numbered 11, after V lost 8 bases and J lost 8 bases.

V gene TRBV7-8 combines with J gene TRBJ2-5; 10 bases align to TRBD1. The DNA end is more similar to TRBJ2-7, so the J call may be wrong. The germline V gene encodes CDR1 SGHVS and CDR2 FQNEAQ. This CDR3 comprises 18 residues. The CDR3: CASSLALTRTGGSYEQYF. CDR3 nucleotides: TGTGCCAGCAGCTTAGCGCTTACCCGGACAGGGGGGTCCTACGAGCAGTACTTC.

CDR3 in amino acids: CASSQSGDEQFF. The CDR3, as DNA: TGCGCCAGCAGTCAATCGGGGGATGAGCAGTTCTTC. The gene calls are TRBV23-1 and TRBJ2-1; the D call may be TRBD1 or TRBD2 (5 bases each). TRBV23-1 is placed among ORFs of uncertain function. The CDR3 covers 12 residues. V was shortened by 0 bases and J by 8 bases, with 5 bases between the two germline ends.

The CDR3 spells CASSRPGRKNQPQHF. CDR3 nucleotide sequence: TGTGCCAGCAGTCGGCCGGGGAGGAAGAATCAGCCCCAGCATTTT. V is TRBV28 and J is TRBJ1-5; D call uncertain. CDR3 length: 15 residues. The ends were cut back, 5 bases at V and 4 bases at J, with 15 bases in the middle. Germline CDR1 and CDR2: MDHEN and SYDVKM.

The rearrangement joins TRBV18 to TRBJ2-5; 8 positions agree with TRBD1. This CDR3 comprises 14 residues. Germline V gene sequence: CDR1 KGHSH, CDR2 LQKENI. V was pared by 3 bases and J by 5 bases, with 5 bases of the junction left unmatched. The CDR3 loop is CASSPGTGGETQYF. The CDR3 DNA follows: TGTGCCAGCTCACCGGGGACAGGTGGGGAGACCCAGTACTTC. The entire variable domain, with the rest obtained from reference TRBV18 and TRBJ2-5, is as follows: NAGVMQNPRHLVRRRGQEARLRCSPMKGHSHVYWYRQLPEEGLKFMVYLQKENIIDESGMPKERFSAEFPKEGPSILRIQQVVRGDSAAYFCASSPGTGGETQYFGPGTRLLVL.

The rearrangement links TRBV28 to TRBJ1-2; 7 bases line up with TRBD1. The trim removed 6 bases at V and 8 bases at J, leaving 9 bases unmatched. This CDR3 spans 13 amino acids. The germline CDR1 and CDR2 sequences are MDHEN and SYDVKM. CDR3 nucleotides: TGTGCCAGCAGCCCATACAGGGGACACGGCTACACCTTC. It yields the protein CASSPYRGHGYTF.

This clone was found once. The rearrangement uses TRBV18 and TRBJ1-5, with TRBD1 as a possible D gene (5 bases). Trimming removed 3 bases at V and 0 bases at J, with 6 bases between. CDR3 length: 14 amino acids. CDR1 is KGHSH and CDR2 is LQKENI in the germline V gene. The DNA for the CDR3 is TGTGCCAGCTCACCCGACAGTAGCAATCAGCCCCAGCATTTT. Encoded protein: CASSPDSSNQPQHF.

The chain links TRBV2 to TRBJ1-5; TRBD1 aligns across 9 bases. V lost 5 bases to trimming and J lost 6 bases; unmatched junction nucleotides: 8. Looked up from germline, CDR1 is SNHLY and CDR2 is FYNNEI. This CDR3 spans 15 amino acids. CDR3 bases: TGTGCCAGCAGTTGGACAGGGGTCAAGGGTCAGCCCCAGCATTTT. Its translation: CASSWTGVKGQPQHF. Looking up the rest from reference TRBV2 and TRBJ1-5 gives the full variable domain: EPEVTQTPSHQVTQMGQEVILRCVPISNHLYFYWYRQILGQKVEFLVSFYNNEISEKSEIFDDQFSVERPDGSNFTLKIRSTKLEDSAMYFCASSWTGVKGQPQHFGDGTRLSIL.

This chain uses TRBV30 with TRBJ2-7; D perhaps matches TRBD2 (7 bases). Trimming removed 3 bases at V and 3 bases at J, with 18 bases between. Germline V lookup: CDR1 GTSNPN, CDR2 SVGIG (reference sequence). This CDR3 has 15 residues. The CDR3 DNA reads TGTGCCTGGAGCGGGGGGACATCCCCGGGCTACGAGCAGTACTTC. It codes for CAWSGGTSPGYEQYF.

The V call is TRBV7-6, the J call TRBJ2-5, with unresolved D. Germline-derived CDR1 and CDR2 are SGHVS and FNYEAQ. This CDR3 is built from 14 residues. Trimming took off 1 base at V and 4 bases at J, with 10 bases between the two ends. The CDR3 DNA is TGTGCCAGCAGCTTAGTGGGCCCCCGAGAGACCCAGTACTTC. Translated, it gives CASSLVGPRETQYF. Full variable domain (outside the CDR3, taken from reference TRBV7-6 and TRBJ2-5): GAGVSQSPRYKVTKRGQDVALRCDPISGHVSLYWYRQALGQGPEFLTYFNYEAQQDKSGLPNDRFSAERPEGSISTLTIQRTEQRDSAMYRCASSLVGPRETQYFGPGTRLLVL.

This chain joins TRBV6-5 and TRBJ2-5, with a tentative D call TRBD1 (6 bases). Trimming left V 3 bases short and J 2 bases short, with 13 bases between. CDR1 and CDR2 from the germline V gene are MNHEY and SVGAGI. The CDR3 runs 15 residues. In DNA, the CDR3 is TGTGCCAGCAGTTATGGGCAGGGGTATCAAGAGACCCAGTACTTC. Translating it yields CASSYGQGYQETQYF.

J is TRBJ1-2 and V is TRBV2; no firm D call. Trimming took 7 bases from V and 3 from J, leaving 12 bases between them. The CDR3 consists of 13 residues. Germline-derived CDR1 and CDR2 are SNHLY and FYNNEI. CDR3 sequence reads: CASKQVSDYGYTF. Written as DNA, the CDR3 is TGTGCCAGCAAGCAGGTTTCGGACTATGGCTACACCTTC.

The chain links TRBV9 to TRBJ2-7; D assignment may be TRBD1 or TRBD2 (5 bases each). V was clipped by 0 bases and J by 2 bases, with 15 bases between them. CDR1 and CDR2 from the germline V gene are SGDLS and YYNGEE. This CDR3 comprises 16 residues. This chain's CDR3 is CASSVDGDPGPYEQYF. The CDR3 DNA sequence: TGTGCCAGCAGCGTAGATGGGGACCCCGGACCCTACGAGCAGTACTTC.

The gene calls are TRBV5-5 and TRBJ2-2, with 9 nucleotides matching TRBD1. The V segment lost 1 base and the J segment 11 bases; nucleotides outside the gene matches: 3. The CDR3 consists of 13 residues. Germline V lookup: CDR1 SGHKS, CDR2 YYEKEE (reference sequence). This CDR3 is CASSLTGGSELFF. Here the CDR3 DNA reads TGTGCCAGCAGCTTGACAGGGGGCAGTGAGCTGTTTTTT.

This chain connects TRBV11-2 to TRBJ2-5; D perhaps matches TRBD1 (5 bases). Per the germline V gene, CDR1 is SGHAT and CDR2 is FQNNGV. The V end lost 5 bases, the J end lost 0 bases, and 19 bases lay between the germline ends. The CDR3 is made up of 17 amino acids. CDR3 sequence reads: CASSRPFGAEYQETQYF. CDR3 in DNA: TGTGCCAGCAGCCGGCCGTTTGGGGCCGAGTACCAAGAGACCCAGTACTTC.

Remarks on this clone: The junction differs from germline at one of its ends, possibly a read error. The CDR3 reads CSVGDSNCGYTF. DNA of the CDR3: TGCAGCGTAGGTGACAGCAACTGTGGCTACACCTTC. The chain joins TRBV29-1 to TRBJ1-2, with a weak D call TRBD1 (5 bases). The CDR3 consists of 12 residues. Germline V gives CDR1 SQVTM, CDR2 ANQGSEA.